The rows below give T cell receptor beta chains drawn from one sample of a study of identical twins. TCRdb used MiXCR to reprocess the 5' RACE reads, holding one entry per CDR3 protein. This table has some 330,000 distinct CDR3 sequences, approximately 8.7% appearing once. The sample comprised naive T cells sorted from blood. The receptors were sampled from a woman between 45 and 65 years old in good health. Both conserved end residues are part of each CDR3. A D gene is named only where the DNA matches it firmly. Some rows mark clone size as missing; the rest say once, few, many or name a class of expanded clone.

>.|TRBV20-1|.|TRBJ2-4
TGCAGTGCCGAGAGGATATCCAAAAACATTCAGTACTTC
CSAERISKNIQYF
>few|TRBV30|.|TRBJ2-1
TGTGCCTGGAAAGTCGATGGGGGCCTAGAGCAGTTCTTC
CAWKVDGGLEQFF
>few|TRBV4-1|TRBD2|TRBJ2-7
TGCGCCAGCAGCCTAATAGCGGGAAACGAGCAGTACTTC
CASSLIAGNEQYF
>.|TRBV21-1|.|TRBJ2-1
TGTGCCAGCAGCATTACTAGCGCCAACAATGAGCAGTTCTTC
CASSITSANNEQFF
>few|TRBV3-1|TRBD1|TRBJ2-7
TGTGCCAGCAGCCTCTCCGGGACAGGGACCTACGAGCAGTACTTC
CASSLSGTGTYEQYF
>few|TRBV6-5|.|TRBJ2-2
TGTGCCAGCAGCCGTCAAGGAGCTCGCTTCGGGGAGCTGTTTTTT
CASSRQGARFGELFF
>few|TRBV20-1|.|TRBJ2-1
TGCAGTGCTCCCCAAATTTTACCCTACAATGAGCAGTTCTTC
CSAPQILPYNEQFF
>.|TRBV19|.|TRBJ1-5
TGTGCCAGTACAAATCAATTTGGGCAGCCCCAGCATTTT
CASTNQFGQPQHF
>.|TRBV7-9|.|TRBJ2-3
TGTGCCAGCAGCATGTTGAGGACAGATACGCAGTATTTT
CASSMLRTDTQYF
>.|TRBV6-5|.|TRBJ1-2
TGTGCCAGCAGTACTCCGACAGGATGGAAAAAGGATGGCTACACCTTC
CASSTPTGWKKDGYTF
>few|TRBV29-1|.|TRBJ2-1
TGCAGTCCTCCGGGACGAGAAAATGAGCAGTTCTTC
CSPPGRENEQFF
>many|TRBV5-1|.|TRBJ1-1
TGCGCCAGCAGCTTGGGGATGATGAACACTGAAGCTTTCTTT
CASSLGMMNTEAFF
>few|TRBV5-1|.|TRBJ2-4
TGCGCCAGCAAGGGGTCTAGCAGTGGGAACATTCAGTACTTC
CASKGSSSGNIQYF
>few|TRBV19|.|TRBJ1-1
TGTGCCAGTAGTACGGGGGAGAACACTGAAGCTTTCTTT
CASSTGENTEAFF
>few|TRBV4-1|.|TRBJ1-4
TGCGCCAGCAGCCACCGGACGTCTAATGAAAAACTGTTTTTT
CASSHRTSNEKLFF
>many|TRBV11-2|TRBD1|TRBJ2-2
TGTGCCAGCAGCTTAGTGCAGGGGGCCCCCGGGGAGCTGTTTTTT
CASSLVQGAPGELFF
>.|TRBV12-3/TRBV12-4|.|TRBJ1-4
TGTGCCAGCACCTCTCTGGGATATAATGAAAAACTGTTTTTT
CASTSLGYNEKLFF
>few|TRBV29-1|.|TRBJ2-2
TGCAGCGTTGATGAGGGTTCCGGGGAGCTGTTTTTT
CSVDEGSGELFF
>.|TRBV20-1|.|TRBJ2-7
TGCAGTGCTAGTGGTCTTTCCTACGAGCAGTACTTC
CSASGLSYEQYF
>few|TRBV3-1|.|TRBJ2-3
TGTGCCAGCAGCCACCCCCTCGTGGGCGGCCTCACAGATACGCAGTATTTT
CASSHPLVGGLTDTQYF
>few|TRBV19|.|TRBJ1-3
TGTGCCAGTAGTATCGGACAACGAAACACCATATATTTT
CASSIGQRNTIYF
>few|TRBV9|TRBD2|TRBJ2-3
TGTGCCAGCAGCGCCGGGAGGGCCAGCGGAGATACGCAGTATTTT
CASSAGRASGDTQYF
>.|TRBV29-1|.|TRBJ2-5
TGCAGCGTTCAACCGGGACCACGTCAAGAGACCCAGTACTTC
CSVQPGPRQETQYF
>.|TRBV5-1|.|TRBJ2-2
TGCGCCAGCAGCCGCGGATCGGGTGGGGAGCTGTTTTTT
CASSRGSGGELFF
>.|TRBV5-1|.|TRBJ1-2
TGCGCCAGCAGCCCTGGCGTCCCAGGGGATGGCTACACCTTC
CASSPGVPGDGYTF
>many|TRBV27|.|TRBJ2-3
TGTGCCAGCAGTTTATCGGGTAGCGCAGATACGCAGTATTTT
CASSLSGSADTQYF